The 17 T cell receptor beta chains reported below all come from one sample, sequenced in a study of PD-1 blockade in classical Hodgkin lymphoma. Time point meaning: cycle 4 day 1 (C4D1), after 6 weeks of nivolumab. Each and every patient relapsed after autologous stem cell transplantation, and patients got differing brentuximab vedotin exposure. Clones were read by immunoSEQ multiplex PCR, and TCRdb kept only the in-frame ones, dropping some. Seen here are roughly 100,000 clones, roughly nine tenths observed once, and the top ten hold around a fifth. Material: peripheral blood mononuclear cells (PBMCs), obtained before the fourth cycle of nivolumab. The receptors come from a human donor with classical Hodgkin lymphoma.

The chain recombines TRBV28 with TRBJ2-7; D is uncertain. The V gene's germline CDR1 is MDHEN and CDR2 SYDVKM. V was cut by 3 bases and J by 4 bases, with 13 bases left in between. The length of the CDR3 is 14 residues. CDR3 region: CASSLGPTGYEQYF. CDR3 DNA sequence: TGTGCCAGCAGTTTGGGTCCGACGGGTTACGAGCAGTACTTC.

V and J are TRBV27 and TRBJ2-7, with no clear D. V lost 3 bases to trimming and J lost 2 bases, with 8 bases between them. The CDR3 is 13 amino acids. Germline V gene data show CDR1 as MNHEY and CDR2 as SMNVEV (reference sequence). CDR3 nucleotide sequence: TGTGCCAGCAGTTTTTCCGCAACCTACGAGCAGTACTTC. Translation: CASSFSATYEQYF.

This chain links TRBV5-8 with TRBJ1-3; TRBD1 matches at 9 bases. Losses at the gene ends were 4 bases for V and 5 bases for J; bases not matched to a gene: 4. CDR1 is SGHTS, CDR2 YDEGEE, per germline. The CDR3 contains 14 residues. The CDR3: CASSQGTGRNTIYF. CDR3 nucleotide sequence: TGTGCCAGCAGCCAGGGGACAGGGCGAAACACCATATATTTT.

The rearrangement links TRBV5-5 to TRBJ1-3, with D hard to call. Germline V CDR1 and CDR2: SGHKS, YYEKEE (reference sequence). With 0 bases removed from V and 10 bases from J, the gap between germline ends came to 11 bases. The CDR3 runs 13 residues. The CDR3 DNA is TGTGCCAGCAGCTTGGAAGGTGATGGAACCATATATTTT. It encodes CASSLEGDGTIYF. Combining the CDR3 with reference TRBV5-5 and TRBJ1-3 gives the whole variable domain DAGVTQSPTHLIKTRGQQVTLRCSPISGHKSVSWYQQVLGQGPQFIFQYYEKEERGRGNFPDRFSARQFPNYSSELNVNALLLGDSALYLCASSLEGDGTIYFGEGSWLTVV.

This clone was counted once. The chain links TRBV5-1 to TRBJ2-2; 7 bases are a match to TRBD1. The CDR3 loop spans 15 amino acids. Germline V gives CDR1 SGHRS, CDR2 YFSETQ. V lost 4 bases, J lost 4 bases, and 7 bases stayed unmatched. In DNA, the CDR3 is TGCGCCAGCAGCAACACAGGGGTGACCACCGGGGAGCTGTTTTTT. This codes for CASSNTGVTTGELFF.

The V gene is TRBV5-1, the J gene TRBJ2-2; D is undetermined. V lost 0 bases and J 5 bases, leaving 8 bases between the germline ends. The CDR3 extends over 14 amino acids. CDR1 is SGHRS, CDR2 YFSETQ, per germline. The CDR3 protein is CASSLGPETGELFF. DNA of the CDR3: TGCGCCAGCAGCTTGGGTCCGGAGACCGGGGAGCTGTTTTTT.

The CDR3: CASSYSTGQAFF. DNA for the CDR3: TGTGCCAGCAGTTACTCGACAGGTCAAGCTTTCTTT. The genes are TRBV6-5 and TRBJ1-1; perhaps TRBD1 as D (6 bases). V was pared by 0 bases and J by 9 bases, with 8 bases between. CDR1 and CDR2 from the germline V gene are MNHEY and SVGAGI. The CDR3 covers 12 residues.

This chain links TRBV4-1 with TRBJ2-7; D not certain. The V gene's germline CDR1 is MGHRA and CDR2 YSYEKL. The CDR3 length is 11 residues. V was clipped by 3 bases and J by 6 bases, with 6 bases between them. CDR3 region: CASSQSGEQYF. DNA of the CDR3: TGCGCCAGCAGCCAGTCTGGCGAGCAGTACTTC.

This chain links TRBV5-1 with TRBJ1-5, with D perhaps TRBD1 (6 bases). Trimming removed 0 bases from V and 2 bases from J, with 9 bases in between. Germline lookup yields CDR1 SGHRS and CDR2 YFSETQ. The CDR3 covers 15 residues. Here the CDR3 DNA reads TGCGCCAGCAGCTTGGGGGGGGCTGGCAATCAGCCCCAGCATTTT. This encodes CASSLGGAGNQPQHF.

The chain couples TRBV7-2 to TRBJ1-3; D is unresolved. The CDR3 loop spans 14 amino acids. Germline CDR1 is SGHTA and CDR2 is FQGNSA. V gave up 5 bases and J gave up 0 bases, with 8 bases separating them. The CDR3 region is CASSRPNSGNTIYF. The CDR3 DNA sequence: TGTGCCAGCAGCCGACCCAACTCTGGAAACACCATATATTTT.

The rearrangement joins TRBV7-8 to TRBJ1-2; a weak D match, TRBD1 (5 bases). Trimming cost V 5 bases and J 10 bases, with 14 bases left between them. This CDR3 contains 12 residues. Germline V gene sequence: CDR1 SGHVS, CDR2 FQNEAQ. The CDR3 DNA is TGTGCCAGCAGCCCCGGGACGGAGGTCTACACCTTC. It codes for CASSPGTEVYTF.

This clone showed up just a few times. The chain links TRBV19 to TRBJ1-5, with 10 bases identical to TRBD1. This CDR3 is 16 amino acids long. Germline V lookup: CDR1 LNHDA, CDR2 SQIVND (reference sequence). The V segment lost 10 bases and the J segment 2 bases; nucleotides outside the gene matches: 11. The CDR3 nucleotides read TGTGCCACCCGGGACAGGGGAAATACTGGCAATCAGCCCCAGCATTTT. It translates to CATRDRGNTGNQPQHF.

This chain links TRBV4-1 with TRBJ1-1; D not resolved. Trimming removed 5 bases at V and 5 bases at J, with 21 bases between. Germline V gene data show CDR1 as MGHRA and CDR2 as YSYEKL. This CDR3 comprises 16 residues. CDR3 region: CASSGRTRRARTEAFF. CDR3 sequence (DNA): TGCGCCAGCAGCGGTAGGACCAGGCGAGCGAGGACTGAAGCTTTCTTT.

CDR3 sequence (DNA): TGTGCCAGCAGTGGGCAGGTTCGGGAGACCCAGTACTTC. Its translation: CASSGQVRETQYF. The chain links TRBV2 to TRBJ2-5; D unclear. The CDR3 runs 13 residues. Germline lookup yields CDR1 SNHLY and CDR2 FYNNEI. V was shortened by 4 bases and J by 5 bases, with 11 bases between the two germline ends.

The chain uses TRBV29-1 and TRBJ2-7; possibly TRBD2 for D (5 bases). The CDR3 is 12 amino acids. The V gene's germline CDR1 is SQVTM and CDR2 ANQGSEA. With 4 bases removed from V and 1 base from J, the gap between germline ends came to 8 bases. The CDR3 sequence is CSVGRGSYEQYF. The CDR3 nucleotides are TGCAGCGTTGGACGGGGATCCTACGAGCAGTACTTC.

The V call is TRBV7-6, the J call TRBJ2-7; 9 nucleotides match TRBD1. The CDR3 consists of 14 residues. The J segment lost 3 bases and the V segment lost 3 bases, leaving 3 bases of the junction unmatched. In germline, CDR1 is SGHVS, CDR2 FNYEAQ. This chain's CDR3 is CASSFWDRDYEQYF. The CDR3 nucleotides read TGTGCCAGCAGCTTTTGGGACAGGGACTACGAGCAGTACTTC.

This sequence joins TRBV9 and TRBJ1-2, with TRBD1 matching 7 bases. Germline trimming cut 0 bases from V and 0 bases from J; bases unmatched to any gene: 5. Germline V gene data show CDR1 as SGDLS and CDR2 as YYNGEE. This CDR3 is 16 amino acids long. The CDR3 coding sequence is TGTGCCAGCAGCGTAGATCAGGGGGAGACTAACTATGGCTACACCTTC. Its translation: CASSVDQGETNYGYTF.